Shown below are 17 T cell receptor beta chains from a single sample sequenced in a study of shared clonotypes between healthy human individuals. Sequencing used immunoSEQ multiplex PCR; TCRdb keeps in-frame clones, though not all of them. The sample carries roughly 2.6 million clones, around 90% recorded once. The sequenced sample was naive CD4+ T cells sorted from blood. Subset here: CD45RA+ positively selected. These receptors all stem from a man between 18 and 35 years old in good health.

A remark on this clone: Other DNA variants within this sample encode the same CDR3. Here the CDR3 DNA reads TGTGCCAGCAGCTTGACTAGCGGGAGTCTCTACGAGCAGTACTTC. As protein: CASSLTSGSLYEQYF. The chain recombines TRBV11-2 with TRBJ2-7; 12 positions agree with TRBD2. V lost 3 bases and J lost 3; bases outside the gene matches: 3. CDR1 is SGHAT, CDR2 FQNNGV, per germline. This CDR3 has 15 amino acids.

The chain recombines TRBV7-9 with TRBJ1-1; weak D call: TRBD1 (6 bases). Germline V CDR1 and CDR2: SEHNR, FQNEAQ (reference sequence). CDR3 length: 15 residues. Trimming stripped 8 bases from V and 1 base from J, with 17 bases between. This CDR3 reads CASLGAQLPNTEAFF. CDR3 coding DNA: TGTGCCAGCTTGGGGGCCCAACTACCGAACACTGAAGCTTTCTTT.

This sequence joins TRBV7-2 and TRBJ1-2; TRBD1 agrees at 10 bases. CDR1 and CDR2 (germline): SGHTA, FQGNSA. The CDR3 totals 14 residues. The V and J ends lost 5 bases and 7 bases, in that order; junction bases with no gene match: 7. The CDR3 region is CASSRDRGAGGYTF. In nucleotides, the CDR3 is TGTGCCAGCAGCCGGGACAGGGGTGCTGGTGGCTACACCTTC.

This chain joins TRBV7-3 and TRBJ2-2; tentative D call: TRBD2 (6 bases). Germline-derived CDR1 and CDR2 are SGHTA and FQGTGA. V lost 6 bases and J 5 bases, leaving 10 bases between the germline ends. The CDR3 is 13 amino acids. For the CDR3, the DNA is TGTGCCAGCAGATCGAGCGGGACCGGGGAGCTGTTTTTT. This gives the protein CASRSSGTGELFF.

The genes are TRBV5-1 and TRBJ2-2, with 7 bases fitting TRBD1. Germline values: CDR1 SGHRS, CDR2 YFSETQ. V lost 3 bases to trimming and J lost 5 bases; unmatched junction nucleotides: 7. CDR3 length equals 15 residues. The CDR3 protein is CASSSGQDRTGELFF. CDR3 coding DNA: TGCGCCAGCAGCTCCGGACAGGATAGGACCGGGGAGCTGTTTTTT.

This chain connects TRBV6-6 to TRBJ1-3; no firm D call. Trimming left V 1 base short and J 4 bases short, with 11 bases between. CDR1 and CDR2 from the germline V gene are MNHNY and SVGAGI (reference sequence). The CDR3 runs to 15 residues. CDR3 DNA sequence: TGTGCCAGCAGTTACTGGGAAGGATCAGGAAACACCATATATTTT. Translating gives CASSYWEGSGNTIYF.

V is TRBV9 and J is TRBJ2-2; no clear D gene. CDR1 and CDR2 from the germline V gene are SGDLS and YYNGEE. The germline V and J ends were trimmed by 0 bases and 2 bases, with 17 bases remaining between them. The CDR3 spans 18 residues. The CDR3 DNA follows: TGTGCCAGCAGCGTAGCTATGGCAGGCTTCGCTAACACCGGGGAGCTGTTTTTT. It yields the protein CASSVAMAGFANTGELFF. Full variable domain (outside the CDR3, taken from reference TRBV9 and TRBJ2-2): DSGVTQTPKHLITATGQRVTLRCSPRSGDLSVYWYQQSLDQGLQFLIQYYNGEERAKGNILERFSAQQFPDLHSELNLSSLELGDSALYFCASSVAMAGFANTGELFFGEGSRLTVL.

The chain couples TRBV5-1 to TRBJ1-4; TRBD1 might be the D (6 bases). CDR1 is SGHRS, CDR2 YFSETQ, per germline. The CDR3 length is 15 residues. V lost 0 bases and J 5 bases, leaving 11 bases between the germline ends. CDR3 DNA sequence: TGCGCCAGCAGCTTGGACAGGGTGAGAAATGAAAAACTGTTTTTT. This codes for CASSLDRVRNEKLFF.

The rearrangement links TRBV7-8 to TRBJ1-4; TRBD1 might be the D (5 bases). V was clipped by 5 bases and J by 3 bases, with 10 bases between them. Germline V gene lookup returns CDR1 SGHVS and CDR2 FQNEAQ. The CDR3 spans 14 residues. For the CDR3, the DNA is TGTGCCAGCAGCCCGATGGGGGCTAATGAAAAACTGTTTTTT. This translates into CASSPMGANEKLFF.

J is TRBJ2-5 and V is TRBV25-1; 7 nucleotides match TRBD1. This CDR3 region has 12 residues. V lost 8 bases, J lost 2 bases, and 2 bases stayed unmatched. Germline lookup yields CDR1 MGHDK and CDR2 SYGVNS. For the CDR3, the DNA is TGTGCCAGCCGGGACAGACAAGAGACCCAGTACTTC. This gives the protein CASRDRQETQYF.

The CDR3 region is CARPVVTAYNSPLHF. The CDR3 coding sequence is TGTGCCCGTCCCGTCGTGACCGCCTATAATTCACCCCTCCACTTT. This chain joins TRBV18 and TRBJ1-6; D unresolved. Germline CDR1 is KGHSH and CDR2 is LQKENI. The V gene lost 11 bases and the J gene lost 2 bases, with 16 bases spanning the gap. CDR3 length equals 15 residues. The full variable domain, with the rest looked up from reference TRBV18 and TRBJ1-6, is NAGVMQNPRHLVRRRGQEARLRCSPMKGHSHVYWYRQLPEEGLKFMVYLQKENIIDESGMPKERFSAEFPKEGPSILRIQQVVRGDSAAYFCARPVVTAYNSPLHFGNGTRLTVT.

This chain connects TRBV15 to TRBJ1-2; no firm D call. This CDR3 has 14 amino acids. V was pared by 6 bases and J by 3 bases, with 14 bases between. Germline V gene lookup returns CDR1 LNHNV and CDR2 YYDKDF (reference sequence). The CDR3 region has the DNA TGTGCCACCAGTAGGTCTGGCAGGTACTATGGCTACACCTTC. Translation gives CATSRSGRYYGYTF.

The rearrangement uses TRBV2 and TRBJ2-5; D perhaps matches TRBD2 (6 bases). Trimming stripped 2 bases from V and 4 bases from J, with 14 bases between. Germline loops: CDR1 SNHLY, CDR2 FYNNEI. This CDR3 comprises 15 residues. This chain's CDR3 is CASSELSGAGETQYF. The CDR3 region has the DNA TGTGCCAGCAGTGAACTTAGCGGAGCAGGAGAGACCCAGTACTTC. Based on the CDR3 plus reference TRBV2 and TRBJ2-5, the full variable domain is EPEVTQTPSHQVTQMGQEVILRCVPISNHLYFYWYRQILGQKVEFLVSFYNNEISEKSEIFDDQFSVERPDGSNFTLKIRSTKLEDSAMYFCASSELSGAGETQYFGPGTRLLVL.

This rearrangement joins TRBV10-3 to TRBJ2-7; 12 bases agree with TRBD1. This CDR3 is built from 15 residues. Germline CDR1 is ENHRY and CDR2 is SYGVKD. Trimming took 4 bases from V and 5 from J; bases not matched to a gene: 6. CDR3 residues: CAISGGQGAANEQYF. CDR3 sequence (DNA): TGTGCCATCAGTGGGGGACAGGGGGCGGCTAACGAGCAGTACTTC.

V and J are TRBV18 and TRBJ1-1, with D unresolved. The CDR3 loop spans 14 amino acids. V lost 4 bases and J 0 bases, leaving 9 bases between the germline ends. The germline V gene has CDR1 KGHSH and CDR2 LQKENI. CDR3 sequence: CASSHLPMNTEAFF. In DNA, the CDR3 is TGTGCCAGCTCACATTTACCCATGAACACTGAAGCTTTCTTT.

J is TRBJ1-2 and V is TRBV6-6; tentatively, D is TRBD1 (5 bases). Germline-derived CDR1 and CDR2 are MNHNY and SVGAGI (reference sequence). This CDR3 is 13 amino acids long. Trimming took off 8 bases at V and 5 bases at J, with 15 bases between the two ends. CDR3 DNA: TGTGCCAGCTCCCCCGGGGCGGGGTATGGCTACACCTTC. Protein product: CASSPGAGYGYTF.

The chain employs TRBV9 and TRBJ2-7; a possible D gene is TRBD1 (5 bases). Germline CDR1 SGDLS, CDR2 YYNGEE. V was shortened by 4 bases and J by 0 bases, with 11 bases between the two germline ends. The CDR3 totals 14 residues. The CDR3 loop reads CASSLGPRSYEQYF. The CDR3 DNA follows: TGTGCCAGCAGCCTGGGGCCCCGCTCCTACGAGCAGTACTTC.